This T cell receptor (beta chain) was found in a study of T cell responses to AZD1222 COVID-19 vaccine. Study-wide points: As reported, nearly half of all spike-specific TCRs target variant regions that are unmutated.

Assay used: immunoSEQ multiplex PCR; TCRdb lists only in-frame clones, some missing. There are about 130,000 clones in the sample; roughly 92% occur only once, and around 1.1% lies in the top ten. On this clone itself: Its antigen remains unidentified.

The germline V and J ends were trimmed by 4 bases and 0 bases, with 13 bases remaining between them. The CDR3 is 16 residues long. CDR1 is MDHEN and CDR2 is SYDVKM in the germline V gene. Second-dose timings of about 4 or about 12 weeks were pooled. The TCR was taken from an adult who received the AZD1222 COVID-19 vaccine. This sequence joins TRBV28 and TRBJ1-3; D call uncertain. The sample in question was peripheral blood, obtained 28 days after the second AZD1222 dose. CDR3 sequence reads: CASSSPGSRSGNTIYF. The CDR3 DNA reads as TGTGCCAGCAGTTCGCCGGGCAGCCGCTCTGGAAACACCATATATTTT.